This T cell receptor (beta chain) was recorded in a study of blood T cells in healthy people across ages. This clonotype occurred a few times. The antigen remains undetermined. The study's findings and limits: A strong correlation was found between TCR beta diversity and the percentage of naive T cells.

The second PCR ran roughly 7 to 12 cycles with a sample-barcoded 5' primer and J-beta primers. TCRdb independently ran MiXCR on the 5' RACE reads; one entry per CDR3 protein. This table has 920,000 or so distinct CDR3 sequences, 40% to 55% appearing once. CDR1 LGHDT and CDR2 YNNKEL come from the germline V gene (reference sequence). Trimming took off 4 bases at V and 4 bases at J, with 11 bases between the two ends. CDR3 length: 14 residues. The sample taken for sequencing was blood. The chain couples TRBV3-1 to TRBJ2-1; D gene ambiguous. The sequence derives from a woman aged 55-70 years in good health. The CDR3 loop reads CASSLLVGYNEQFF. CDR3 nucleotide sequence: TGTGCCAGCAGCCTCCTAGTGGGTTACAATGAGCAGTTCTTC.